Presented here are 27 T cell receptor beta chains from one specimen sequenced in a study of post-analysis software for immune sequencing data. General study points: Patients carried five TRBV segments more frequently than controls did, and TRBV5-6, TRBV5-1 and TRBV20-1 were among them.

Their target antigens are unknown. Unique molecular identifiers featured in each of the TCR beta cDNA libraries. TCRdb re-analysed the PCR reads in MiXCR, keeping a single row per CDR3 protein. The sample consists of 750,000 to 950,000 distinct CDR3 sequences, about 50% of them appearing once. Sequences were obtained from blood. These receptor sequences come from a girl under 18 with multiple sclerosis.

This chain uses TRBV28 with TRBJ2-5; TRBD1 matches 9 bases. The CDR3 has 19 amino acids. V shed 4 bases, J shed 5 bases, and the junction held 20 bases outside the gene matches. CDR1 is MDHEN and CDR2 is SYDVKM in the germline V gene. DNA of the CDR3: TGTGCCAGCAGTTCCCCGTGGGACAGGGACCCTTTACGGCTGGAGACCCAGTACTTC. It yields the protein CASSSPWDRDPLRLETQYF.

In the case of this clonotype: A junction boundary mismatches the germline segment, possibly from a read error. The chain carries TRBV5-1 and TRBJ1-1, with a weak D call TRBD1 (6 bases). There are 17 residues in the CDR3. Germline V gives CDR1 SGHRS, CDR2 YFSETQ. This CDR3 is CASSLEATGHLNTEAFF. DNA of the CDR3: TGCGCCAGCAGCTTGGAAGCTACGGGACACCTGAACACTGAAGCCTTCTTT.

There are a few counts of this clonotype. CDR3 in DNA: TGCAGCGCCGGCAGACTAGCGGGAGCCAATGAGCAGTTCTTC. Encoded protein: CSAGRLAGANEQFF. This rearrangement joins TRBV29-1 to TRBJ2-1; 12 nucleotides line up with TRBD2. This CDR3 has 14 amino acids. Per the germline V gene, CDR1 is SQVTM and CDR2 is ANQGSEA. V trimming: 7 bases; J trimming: 6 bases; junction bases outside the gene matches: 7.

The sample holds a few counts of this clonotype. V usage is TRBV10-3 and J usage is TRBJ2-5, with 8 positions matching TRBD2. Looked up from germline, CDR1 is ENHRY and CDR2 is SYGVKD. Unmatched junction bases numbered 4, after V lost 4 bases and J lost 3 bases. The CDR3 is 14 amino acids. CDR3 DNA: TGTGCCATCAGTGTCGGGAGGGATAAAGAGACCCAGTACTTC. Protein product: CAISVGRDKETQYF.

This chain connects TRBV6-1 to TRBJ2-3; D is ambiguous. Trimming cost V 6 bases and J 0 bases, with 10 bases left between them. The CDR3 is 14 residues long. Germline CDR1 is MNHNS and CDR2 is SASEGT. CDR3: CASRDCLSTDTQYF. DNA for the CDR3: TGTGCCAGCAGAGACTGTCTCAGCACAGATACGCAGTATTTT.

This clonotype was counted only a few times. The chain combines TRBV5-8 with TRBJ2-7; D gene ambiguous. Trimming stripped 2 bases from V and 5 bases from J, with 5 bases between. The CDR3 loop spans 11 amino acids. Germline V gene data show CDR1 as SGHTS and CDR2 as YDEGEE. CDR3 DNA sequence: TGTGCCAGCAGCTTCCGTAACGAGCAGTACTTC. Encoded protein: CASSFRNEQYF.

This clonotype was found a few times. This sequence joins TRBV6-5 and TRBJ1-2, with D unclear. This CDR3 has 13 residues. The V end was cut by 4 bases, the J end by 7 bases, with 13 bases between. Germline lookup yields CDR1 MNHEY and CDR2 SVGAGI. CDR3 nucleotides: TGTGCCAGCAGTTCCCAAGACGTGGGTGGCTACACCTTC. It yields the protein CASSSQDVGGYTF.

This chain links TRBV12-3 or TRBV12-4 with TRBJ2-5; 9 bases are a match to TRBD2. Germline trimming cut 5 bases from V and 5 bases from J; bases unmatched to any gene: 12. The CDR3 loop spans 16 amino acids. Here the CDR3 DNA reads TGTGCCAGCAGTACCCCGAGGCTAGCGGGAACGGAGACCCAGTACTTC. Its protein product is CASSTPRLAGTETQYF.

This clonotype was recorded many times. V gene TRBV29-1 combines with J gene TRBJ1-2, with TRBD1 as a possible D gene (5 bases). The CDR3 sequence is 14 residues long. V lost 7 bases, J lost 5 bases, and 20 bases lay in between. Germline CDR1 and CDR2: SQVTM and ANQGSEA. CDR3 nucleotides: TGCAGCGCCTTGACACCTAGGGGCTATTATGGCTACACCTTC. Its translation is CSALTPRGYYGYTF.

The V gene is TRBV29-1, the J gene TRBJ2-5; 8 positions match TRBD2. V shed 1 base, J shed 5 bases, and the junction held 6 bases outside the gene matches. There are 14 residues in the CDR3. CDR1 and CDR2 from the germline V gene are SQVTM and ANQGSEA. CDR3 in DNA: TGCAGCGTTGAAGTGGGGACTAGTAAGGAGACCCAGTACTTC. Protein: CSVEVGTSKETQYF.

In its sample, this clonotype was seen once. The genes are TRBV20-1 and TRBJ2-7; 7 bases agree with TRBD1. The CDR3 runs 15 residues. Germline CDR1 DFQATT, CDR2 SNEGSKA (reference sequence). The trim removed 4 bases at V and 0 bases at J, leaving 9 bases unmatched. The CDR3 DNA follows: TGCAGTGCTAAGGGGGACAGCCACTTCTCCTACGAGCAGTACTTC. This codes for CSAKGDSHFSYEQYF.

V is TRBV15 and J is TRBJ1-1; perhaps TRBD1 as D (5 bases). Trimming left V 2 bases short and J 3 bases short, with 10 bases between. The germline CDR1 and CDR2 sequences are LNHNV and YYDKDF (reference sequence). The length of the CDR3 is 14 residues. CDR3 loop: CATSRTTGDTEAFF. The CDR3 DNA follows: TGTGCCACCAGCAGAACCACAGGAGACACTGAAGCTTTCTTT.

This clonotype was counted only a few times. The chain is built from TRBV10-3 and TRBJ2-4, with a possible D match to TRBD2 (6 bases). The J call may be wrong; the DNA end is better matched by TRBJ2-7. The CDR3 sequence is 15 residues long. Per germline, CDR1 ENHRY and CDR2 SYGVKD. The CDR3 here is CAISGGAGGFDEQYF. DNA for the CDR3: TGTGCCATCAGTGGCGGGGCGGGTGGGTTCGACGAGCAGTACTTC.

This chain uses TRBV3-1 with TRBJ2-7, with 7 positions matching TRBD1. CDR3 length: 12 residues. The germline gives CDR1 LGHDT, CDR2 YNNKEL (reference sequence). The J segment lost 12 bases and the V segment lost 4 bases, leaving 9 bases of the junction unmatched. The DNA of the CDR3 is TGTGCCAGCAGCCGGAACCGGGACAGAAGGTACTTC. It codes for CASSRNRDRRYF.

This clonotype was counted only a few times. One end of the junction does not line up with germline, which may come from a read error. V is TRBV5-1 and J is TRBJ2-5; D unclear. The CDR3 length is 13 residues. Germline V lookup: CDR1 SGHRS, CDR2 YFSETQ. CDR3 in DNA: TGTGCCAGCTCCCTCTCGTACCAAGAGACCCAGTACTTC. This gives the protein CASSLSYQETQYF.

The chain recombines TRBV29-1 with TRBJ1-2, with 11 bases identical to TRBD1. The V segment lost 7 bases and the J segment 5 bases; nucleotides outside the gene matches: 12. The germline CDR1 and CDR2 sequences are SQVTM and ANQGSEA. CDR3 length: 15 residues. The CDR3 region has the DNA TGCAGCGCTTCCTCTTCTGGGACAGGGGGTTATGGCTACACCTTC. Translation: CSASSSGTGGYGYTF.

This clonotype has more than one count but fewer than ten. The genes are TRBV7-9 and TRBJ1-2; 10 bases line up with TRBD1. Germline assignment: CDR1 SEHNR and CDR2 FQNEAQ (reference sequence). The V segment lost 5 bases and the J segment 5 bases; nucleotides outside the gene matches: 14. This CDR3 is 17 amino acids long. CDR3 DNA: TGTGCCAGCAGCGGCGGGACAGGGGTCCCCGGGGAGTATGGCTACACCTTC. It specifies CASSGGTGVPGEYGYTF.

There are a few counts of this clonotype. CDR3 coding DNA: TGCAGTGCCGTCACAATTTCCTACGAGCAGTACTTC. Protein product: CSAVTISYEQYF. V usage is TRBV20-1 and J usage is TRBJ2-7; D remains ambiguous. Deletions cut 6 bases from V and 1 base from J, with 10 bases between. CDR1 is DFQATT, CDR2 SNEGSKA, per germline (reference sequence). This CDR3 has 12 residues.

The gene calls are TRBV15 and TRBJ1-5; D ambiguous. Germline lookup yields CDR1 LNHNV and CDR2 YYDKDF (reference sequence). The V gene lost 3 bases and the J gene lost 8 bases, with 11 bases spanning the gap. The CDR3 totals 13 residues. The CDR3 sequence: CATSRGIMEPQHF. The CDR3 DNA reads as TGTGCCACCAGCAGGGGGATTATGGAGCCCCAGCATTTT.

This clonotype has a count of ten or more. The chain employs TRBV5-1 and TRBJ2-3; tentatively, D is TRBD1 or TRBD2 (5 bases each). CDR3 length: 14 amino acids. V was cut by 0 bases and J by 2 bases, with 7 bases left in between. Per germline, CDR1 SGHRS and CDR2 YFSETQ. The CDR3 region is CASSLGGITDTQYF. The CDR3 DNA reads as TGCGCCAGCAGCTTGGGGGGGATCACAGATACGCAGTATTTT.

V gene TRBV24-1 combines with J gene TRBJ2-3; D perhaps matches TRBD1 (5 bases). The CDR3 totals 17 residues. CDR1 KGHDR and CDR2 SFDVKD come from the germline V gene. The V and J ends lost 3 bases and 0 bases respectively, with 15 bases between them. The CDR3 DNA reads TGTGCCACCAGTGATCGCCTGACAGCTTCTAGCACAGATACGCAGTATTTT. Translating it yields CATSDRLTASSTDTQYF.

A word on this clonotype: A read error may produce the germline difference seen at one junction end. This rearrangement joins TRBV11-1 to TRBJ2-7; possibly TRBD1 for D (6 bases). The CDR3 sequence is 14 residues long. Germline V CDR1 and CDR2: SGHAT, FQDESV (reference sequence). The CDR3 region is CASSSQTGSYERYF. DNA for the CDR3: TGTGCCAGCAGCTCCCAGACAGGATCCTACGAGCGGTACTTC.

This chain uses TRBV18 with TRBJ1-5; 8 bases are shared with TRBD1. The germline gives CDR1 KGHSH, CDR2 LQKENI. This CDR3 is 14 amino acids long. The junction had 7 bases not matched to a gene; V was cut back by 6 bases and J by 6 bases. CDR3 sequence: CASSGQAQGQPQHF. The DNA of the CDR3 is TGTGCCAGCTCGGGACAGGCGCAGGGTCAGCCCCAGCATTTT.

J is TRBJ2-1 and V is TRBV7-3, with D perhaps matching TRBD2 (5 bases). CDR3 length: 14 amino acids. Germline V gene data show CDR1 as SGHTA and CDR2 as FQGTGA. V gave up 2 bases and J gave up 7 bases, with 12 bases separating them. The CDR3 region is CASSLATTSNEQFF. As DNA, the CDR3 is TGTGCCAGCAGCTTAGCGACCACTAGTAATGAGCAGTTCTTC.

The CDR3, as DNA: TGTGCTAGTGGTTCGAGGCCTAGCCAAACACAAGAGACCCAGTACTTC. This encodes CASGSRPSQTQETQYF. The gene calls are TRBV12-5 and TRBJ2-5; D perhaps matches TRBD2 (5 bases). V lost 4 bases to trimming and J lost 2 bases, with 17 bases between them. CDR1 is LGHNT, CDR2 FRNRAP, per germline. This CDR3 spans 16 amino acids.

The V call is TRBV12-3 or TRBV12-4, the J call TRBJ2-5; D is undetermined. The CDR3 loop spans 12 amino acids. Trimming shortened V by 3 bases and J by 8 bases, and 10 bases separated the two germline ends. The CDR3 DNA sequence: TGTGCCAGCAGTTTGGTCCAAGTTACCCAGTACTTC. This encodes CASSLVQVTQYF.

This chain joins TRBV20-1 and TRBJ2-1, with a weak D call TRBD2 (5 bases). The CDR3 length is 18 residues. V was cut by 2 bases and J by 0 bases, with 20 bases left in between. The germline CDR1 and CDR2 sequences are DFQATT and SNEGSKA (reference sequence). The CDR3 DNA reads as TGCAGTGCTAGATTACGTCCCACCAGCACTAGCTCCTACAATGAGCAGTTCTTC. This codes for CSARLRPTSTSSYNEQFF.